Reported below is one T cell receptor (beta chain). Data came from immunoSEQ multiplex PCR; TCRdb stores just in-frame clones and leaves some out. The profile covers around 250,000 clones, with approximately 85% appearing a single time and over 9% taken by the ten largest. This record belongs to a study of blood T cell repertoires in COVID-19. Overall study context: The cDNA or gDNA used as material had been derived from T cells, B-cell-depleted T cells, or PBMCs.

The CDR3 is made up of 11 amino acids. Trimming removed 7 bases from V and 6 bases from J, with 7 bases in between. CDR1 and CDR2 (germline): MNHEY, SVGAGI. This chain joins TRBV6-5 and TRBJ1-3; D possibly corresponds to TRBD1 (5 bases). The sample was peripheral blood. This sequence was found in an elderly man with acute or convalescent COVID-19. DNA for the CDR3: TGTGCCAGCAATGGGGCAAACACCATATATTTT. As protein: CASNGANTIYF.